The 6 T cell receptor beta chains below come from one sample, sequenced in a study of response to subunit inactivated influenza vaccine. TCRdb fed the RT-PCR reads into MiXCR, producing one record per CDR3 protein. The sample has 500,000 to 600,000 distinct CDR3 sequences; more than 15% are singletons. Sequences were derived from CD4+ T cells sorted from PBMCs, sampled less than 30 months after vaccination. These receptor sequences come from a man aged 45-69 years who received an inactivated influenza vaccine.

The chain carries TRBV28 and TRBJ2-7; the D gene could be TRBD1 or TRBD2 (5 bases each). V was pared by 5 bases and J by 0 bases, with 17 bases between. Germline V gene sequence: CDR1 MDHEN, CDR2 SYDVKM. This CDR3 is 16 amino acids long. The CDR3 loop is CASSPRLWGSSYEQYF. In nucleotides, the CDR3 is TGTGCCAGCAGTCCGCGACTGTGGGGGAGCTCCTACGAGCAGTACTTC. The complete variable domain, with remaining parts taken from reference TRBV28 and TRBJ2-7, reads DVKVTQSSRYLVKRTGEKVFLECVQDMDHENMFWYRQDPGLGLRLIYFSYDVKMKEKGDIPEGYSVSREKKERFSLILESASTNQTSMYLCASSPRLWGSSYEQYFGPGTRLTVT.

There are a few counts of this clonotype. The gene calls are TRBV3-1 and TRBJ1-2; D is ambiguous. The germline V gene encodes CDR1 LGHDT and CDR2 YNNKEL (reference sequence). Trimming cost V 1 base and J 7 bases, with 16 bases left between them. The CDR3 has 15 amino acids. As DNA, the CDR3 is TGTGCCAGCAGCCAAGTACCGGGTCTCGCCGCTGGCTACACCTTC. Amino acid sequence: CASSQVPGLAAGYTF.

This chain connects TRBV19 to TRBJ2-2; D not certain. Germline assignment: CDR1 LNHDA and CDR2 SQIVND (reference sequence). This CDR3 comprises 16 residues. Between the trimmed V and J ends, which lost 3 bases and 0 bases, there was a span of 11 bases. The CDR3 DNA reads TGTGCCAGTAGTATGTTCACCTCAGCGAACACCGGGGAGCTGTTTTTT. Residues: CASSMFTSANTGELFF. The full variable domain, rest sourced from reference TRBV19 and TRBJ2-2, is DGGITQSPKYLFRKEGQNVTLSCEQNLNHDAMYWYRQDPGQGLRLIYYSQIVNDFQKGDIAEGYSVSREKKESFPLTVTSAQKNPTAFYLCASSMFTSANTGELFFGEGSRLTVL.

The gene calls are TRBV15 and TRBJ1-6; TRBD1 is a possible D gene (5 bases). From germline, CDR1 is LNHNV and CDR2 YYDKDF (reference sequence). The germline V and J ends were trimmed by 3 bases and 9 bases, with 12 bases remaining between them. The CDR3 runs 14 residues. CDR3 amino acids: CATSRGDVISPLHF. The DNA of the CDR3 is TGTGCCACCAGCAGGGGGGACGTAATTTCACCCCTCCACTTT.

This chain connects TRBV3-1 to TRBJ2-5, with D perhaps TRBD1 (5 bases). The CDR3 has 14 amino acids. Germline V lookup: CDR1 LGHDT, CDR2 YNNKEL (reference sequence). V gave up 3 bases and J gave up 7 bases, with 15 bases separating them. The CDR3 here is CASSQTLVQGTQYF. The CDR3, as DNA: TGTGCCAGCAGCCAGACTCTAGTCCAGGGGACCCAGTACTTC.

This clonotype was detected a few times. The CDR3 region is CASSLGGGSADTQYF. CDR3 bases: TGTGCCAGCAGCTTAGGTGGGGGGTCCGCAGATACGCAGTATTTT. V and J are TRBV7-9 and TRBJ2-3; D possibly corresponds to TRBD2 (6 bases). The V gene's germline CDR1 is SEHNR and CDR2 FQNEAQ (reference sequence). This CDR3 spans 15 amino acids. Trimming stripped 1 base from V and 4 bases from J, with 12 bases between.